This is a list of T cell receptor beta chains from one sample in a study of cytomegalovirus exposure and HLA in healthy donors. The protocol was immunoSEQ multiplex PCR, while the TCRdb copy is restricted to in-frame clones and leaves out a portion. The sample holds about 190,000 clones, approximately 75% seen once. Sequencing was carried out using PBMCs. These receptors all come from a man younger than 45 in good health and CMV-seropositive. Each CDR3 is given with its conserved first and last residue. Fields, in order: CDR3 DNA, CDR3 protein, D gene, V gene, J gene, clone size. The D gene is left open where the match is weak. Not all rows give a size; the values are once, few, many and, for expanded clones, a class.

CDR3 DNA: TGTGCCAGCAGCCCCCGGGGGACCTGGGGATCGGGCAAAAACATTCAGTCCTTC
CDR3 protein: CASSPRGTWGSGKNIQSF
D gene: .
V gene: TRBV7-2
J gene: TRBJ2-4
clone size: .

CDR3 DNA: TGCGCCAGCAGCCCCAGGCCCAGGGAGGGTACAGATACGCAGTATTTT
CDR3 protein: CASSPRPREGTDTQYF
D gene: TRBD2
V gene: TRBV4-1
J gene: TRBJ2-3
clone size: few

CDR3 DNA: TGCGCCAGCAGCCCGACAGGGGAAAGGTACGAGCAGTACTTC
CDR3 protein: CASSPTGERYEQYF
D gene: TRBD1
V gene: TRBV4-1
J gene: TRBJ2-7
clone size: .

CDR3 DNA: TGTGCCATCGGACTAGCGGGGGCCAACTCTGGGGCCAACGTCCTGACTTTC
CDR3 protein: CAIGLAGANSGANVLTF
D gene: TRBD2
V gene: TRBV10-3
J gene: TRBJ2-6
clone size: .

CDR3 DNA: TGTGCCAGCAGCCCCCGGACAGGTTCCTACGAGCAGTACTTC
CDR3 protein: CASSPRTGSYEQYF
D gene: TRBD1
V gene: TRBV11-3
J gene: TRBJ2-7
clone size: .

CDR3 DNA: TGTGCCAGCAGCTTGACAGACGAGCAGTACTTC
CDR3 protein: CASSLTDEQYF
D gene: .
V gene: TRBV11-2
J gene: TRBJ2-7
clone size: .

CDR3 DNA: TGTGCCAGCTCACCAAGGTCCGGGACTATGAAGACCCAGTACTTC
CDR3 protein: CASSPRSGTMKTQYF
D gene: TRBD2
V gene: TRBV18
J gene: TRBJ2-5
clone size: .

CDR3 DNA: TGTGCCATCAGTTCTTCGGCCAGGTCCGCAATGATTGAGCAGTTCTTC
CDR3 protein: CAISSSARSAMIEQFF
D gene: .
V gene: TRBV10-3
J gene: TRBJ2-1
clone size: .

CDR3 DNA: TGTGCCAGCAGTGATAGCCCAGGGGAGACCCAGTACTTC
CDR3 protein: CASSDSPGETQYF
D gene: .
V gene: TRBV6-1
J gene: TRBJ2-5
clone size: .

CDR3 DNA: TGCGCCAGCAGTTCGACTAGCGGGGGTTTAAATACGCAGTATTTT
CDR3 protein: CASSSTSGGLNTQYF
D gene: TRBD2
V gene: TRBV10-2
J gene: TRBJ2-3
clone size: .

CDR3 DNA: TGTGCCAGCAGCTCCCGGGACAGGGCTGAGGCTTTCTTT
CDR3 protein: CASSSRDRAEAFF
D gene: TRBD1
V gene: TRBV7-3
J gene: TRBJ1-1
clone size: .

CDR3 DNA: TGTGCCAGTAGTACCGGGACAGGGGCGTATGGCTACACCTTC
CDR3 protein: CASSTGTGAYGYTF
D gene: TRBD1
V gene: TRBV19
J gene: TRBJ1-2
clone size: few

CDR3 DNA: TGTGCCAGCAGCTTAAAGGGGGGGAACACCATATATTTT
CDR3 protein: CASSLKGGNTIYF
D gene: .
V gene: TRBV7-3
J gene: TRBJ1-3
clone size: .

CDR3 DNA: TGTGCCAGCAGAGATACGTCGGGGGAAAAACTGTTTTTT
CDR3 protein: CASRDTSGEKLFF
D gene: .
V gene: TRBV5-4
J gene: TRBJ1-4
clone size: .

CDR3 DNA: TGTGCCAGCAGCCGGTTTCAACTCAGGGTTGTAGACACTGAAGCTTTCTTT
CDR3 protein: CASSRFQLRVVDTEAFF
D gene: .
V gene: TRBV28
J gene: TRBJ1-1
clone size: .

CDR3 DNA: TGTGCCAGCAGTCCCCTTGGGCCCGGAAACACCATATATTTT
CDR3 protein: CASSPLGPGNTIYF
D gene: .
V gene: TRBV27
J gene: TRBJ1-3
clone size: .

CDR3 DNA: TGCGCCAGCAGCTTGAGTCGGGGGGGGCCGGGAGAGACCCAGTACTTC
CDR3 protein: CASSLSRGGPGETQYF
D gene: TRBD2
V gene: TRBV5-1
J gene: TRBJ2-5
clone size: .

CDR3 DNA: TGTGCCAGCAGCTCCTCCCGGACAGGGGGAAACACCATATATTTT
CDR3 protein: CASSSSRTGGNTIYF
D gene: TRBD1
V gene: TRBV7-8
J gene: TRBJ1-3
clone size: few

CDR3 DNA: TGTGCCAGCAGCTTGGGAGTTTATAGCAATCAGCCCCAGCATTTT
CDR3 protein: CASSLGVYSNQPQHF
D gene: .
V gene: TRBV7-9
J gene: TRBJ1-5
clone size: .

CDR3 DNA: TGCGCCAGCAGCCCGACTACGGCGGCCGAGGGCACAGATACGCAGTATTTT
CDR3 protein: CASSPTTAAEGTDTQYF
D gene: .
V gene: TRBV5-1
J gene: TRBJ2-3
clone size: .

CDR3 DNA: TGTGCCAGCAGCTTGAGGCTACCTAGCGGGGCAGATACGCAGTATTTT
CDR3 protein: CASSLRLPSGADTQYF
D gene: TRBD2
V gene: TRBV7-9
J gene: TRBJ2-3
clone size: .

CDR3 DNA: TGTGCCAGCAGTTACATGGTCCCGGAGCAGCCCCAGCATTTT
CDR3 protein: CASSYMVPEQPQHF
D gene: .
V gene: TRBV6-5
J gene: TRBJ1-5
clone size: few

CDR3 DNA: TGCGCCAGCAGCGGTGCCCTACCGGGCACAGATACGCAGTATTTT
CDR3 protein: CASSGALPGTDTQYF
D gene: .
V gene: TRBV5-1
J gene: TRBJ2-3
clone size: .

CDR3 DNA: TGTGCCAGCAGTTCGGCGGGAAGACGGGAAGAGACCCAGTACTTC
CDR3 protein: CASSSAGRREETQYF
D gene: .
V gene: TRBV28
J gene: TRBJ2-5
clone size: .

CDR3 DNA: TGTGCCAGCAGCCAACTAGACCCGAGTTTGGTGGGAAGGAACACTGAAGCTTTCTTT
CDR3 protein: CASSQLDPSLVGRNTEAFF
D gene: .
V gene: TRBV9
J gene: TRBJ1-1
clone size: few

CDR3 DNA: TGTGCCAGCAGCTTAAGCGCCGGACTAGCGGGCACAGATACGCAGTATTTT
CDR3 protein: CASSLSAGLAGTDTQYF
D gene: TRBD2
V gene: TRBV7-2
J gene: TRBJ2-3
clone size: .

CDR3 DNA: TGCGCCAGCAGCCAAGTGGCCGGAGGTTATCAGCCCCAGCATTTT
CDR3 protein: CASSQVAGGYQPQHF
D gene: .
V gene: TRBV4-3
J gene: TRBJ1-5
clone size: .

CDR3 DNA: TGTGCCAGCGGCTTCCTGGGGCCCTCCGCCGGGGAGCTGTTTTTT
CDR3 protein: CASGFLGPSAGELFF
D gene: .
V gene: TRBV6-6
J gene: TRBJ2-2
clone size: .

CDR3 DNA: TGTGCCAGCAGCCAAGAGTCGGTTAGATACGAGCAGTACTTC
CDR3 protein: CASSQESVRYEQYF
D gene: .
V gene: TRBV4-2
J gene: TRBJ2-7
clone size: .

CDR3 DNA: TGTGCCAGCAGTAACAGGGGAGGCAATCAGCCCCAGCATTTT
CDR3 protein: CASSNRGGNQPQHF
D gene: TRBD1
V gene: TRBV2
J gene: TRBJ1-5
clone size: .

CDR3 DNA: TGTGCCAGCAGATTTACAGGGGGCAACTATGGCTACACCTTC
CDR3 protein: CASRFTGGNYGYTF
D gene: TRBD1
V gene: TRBV5-6
J gene: TRBJ1-2
clone size: few

CDR3 DNA: TGTGCCAGCTCACCACCGAGCAGGGCAGAGACCCAGTACTTC
CDR3 protein: CASSPPSRAETQYF
D gene: .
V gene: TRBV18
J gene: TRBJ2-5
clone size: .

CDR3 DNA: TGTGCCAGCTCCCCTTGGAGGGCGGACACCGGGGAGCTGTTTTTT
CDR3 protein: CASSPWRADTGELFF
D gene: .
V gene: TRBV18
J gene: TRBJ2-2
clone size: .